Presented here are 20 T cell receptor beta chains from one specimen sequenced in a study of T cell changes during pregnancy in multiple sclerosis. Only in-frame clones appear in the TCRdb table, and some are missing; sequencing was by immunoSEQ multiplex PCR. The profile covers about 40,000 clones, with about 94% appearing a single time and 1.5% to 2% taken by the ten largest. The input for sequencing was peripheral blood, taken in the third trimester of pregnancy. Receptors were obtained from a female donor with multiple sclerosis, enrolled in a pregnancy study.

About this clone itself: Relative to the germline gene, one junction end is altered; a read error may explain this. The chain links TRBV5-1 to TRBJ2-1, with unresolved D. Germline CDR1 reads SGHRS; CDR2 reads YFSETQ. The CDR3 is made up of 13 amino acids. CDR3 DNA: TGCGCCAGCAGTTTGGTAGTGAACAATGAGCAGTTCTTC. It encodes CASSLVVNNEQFF.

The V call is TRBV19, the J call TRBJ2-2, with D hard to call. The CDR3 totals 14 residues. Germline values: CDR1 LNHDA, CDR2 SQIVND (reference sequence). V lost 2 bases and J lost 0, with 4 bases in between. Written as DNA, the CDR3 is TGTGCCAGTAGTATATCCGCGAACACCGGGGAGCTGTTTTTT. Its protein is CASSISANTGELFF.

The V and J genes are TRBV5-1 and TRBJ2-5; 16 bases agree with TRBD2. Germline CDR1 reads SGHRS; CDR2 reads YFSETQ. The CDR3 is 16 amino acids. V trimming: 4 bases; J trimming: 3 bases; junction bases outside the gene matches: 3. The CDR3 is CASSLGTSGREETQYF. In nucleotides, the CDR3 is TGCGCCAGCAGCCTAGGGACTAGCGGGAGGGAAGAGACCCAGTACTTC.

This clone occurred a few times. The chain combines TRBV7-2 with TRBJ1-5, with a weak D call TRBD1 (6 bases). The germline V gene encodes CDR1 SGHTA and CDR2 FQGNSA. Trimming removed 5 bases from V and 1 base from J, with 21 bases in between. The CDR3 covers 18 residues. CDR3 nucleotide sequence: TGTGCCAGCAGCCCTATGCGATTGGGGGCGGTGAGCAATCAGCCCCAGCATTTT. Its translation is CASSPMRLGAVSNQPQHF.

The chain couples TRBV7-9 to TRBJ2-2; D is unclear. V was shortened by 3 bases and J by 3 bases, with 8 bases between the two germline ends. Germline-derived CDR1 and CDR2 are SEHNR and FQNEAQ (reference sequence). The CDR3 extends over 14 amino acids. The CDR3 reads CASSFDSDTGELFF. The DNA of the CDR3 is TGTGCCAGCAGCTTCGACTCTGACACCGGGGAGCTGTTTTTT.

The chain carries TRBV18 and TRBJ2-7; a possible D gene is TRBD2 (6 bases). Trimming removed 3 bases from V and 6 bases from J, with 15 bases in between. Germline CDR1 KGHSH, CDR2 LQKENI. The CDR3 extends over 14 amino acids. The CDR3 here is CASSPTGVRSEQYF. The CDR3 DNA reads TGTGCCAGCTCACCTACGGGAGTCCGTAGCGAGCAGTACTTC.

The genes are TRBV9 and TRBJ1-4; a possible D gene is TRBD1 (6 bases). Trimming stripped 0 bases from V and 2 bases from J, with 8 bases between. In germline, CDR1 is SGDLS, CDR2 YYNGEE. The CDR3 contains 15 residues. The CDR3 sequence is CASSVAGGTNEKLFF. The CDR3 nucleotides read TGTGCCAGCAGCGTAGCGGGGGGCACTAATGAAAAACTGTTTTTT.

This chain uses TRBV30 with TRBJ1-4, with D possibly being TRBD1 (5 bases). The CDR3 contains 13 residues. With 4 bases removed from V and 7 bases from J, the gap between germline ends came to 13 bases. Germline loops: CDR1 GTSNPN, CDR2 SVGIG (reference sequence). The CDR3 DNA is TGTGCCTGGAACCAGGGAGGAGGTGAAAAACTGTTTTTT. This encodes CAWNQGGGEKLFF.

The chain joins TRBV6-5 to TRBJ1-5; perhaps TRBD1 as D (6 bases). CDR1 is MNHEY, CDR2 SVGAGI, per germline. Trimming removed 6 bases at V and 0 bases at J, with 12 bases between. CDR3 size: 15 residues. In nucleotides, the CDR3 is TGTGCCAGCAGACGGACAGCTTCTAGCAATCAGCCCCAGCATTTT. This codes for CASRRTASSNQPQHF.

The J gene is TRBJ2-6, the V gene TRBV4-1; TRBD1 matches 8 bases. CDR1 and CDR2 (germline): MGHRA, YSYEKL. CDR3 length equals 16 residues. The V and J ends lost 1 base and 6 bases, in that order; junction bases with no gene match: 5. The chain's CDR3 is CASSQGQGIQANVLTF. CDR3 DNA: TGCGCCAGCAGCCAAGGACAGGGGATTCAGGCCAACGTCCTGACTTTC.

The rearrangement joins TRBV6-5 to TRBJ1-6; D possibly corresponds to TRBD1 (5 bases). This CDR3 contains 16 residues. The V and J ends lost 0 bases and 3 bases respectively, with 9 bases between them. Germline loops: CDR1 MNHEY, CDR2 SVGAGI. The CDR3 bases are TGTGCCAGCAGTTACTCTCAGGGCATCTATAATTCACCCCTCCACTTT. Translation: CASSYSQGIYNSPLHF.

This clone appeared once. V is TRBV6-1 and J is TRBJ1-1; 7 nucleotides line up with TRBD1. V dropped 4 bases and J dropped 1; count of bases not matched to a gene: 9. Germline V gene data show CDR1 as MNHNS and CDR2 as SASEGT. The CDR3 runs 16 residues. This CDR3 is CASSAAFTGANTEAFF. CDR3 coding DNA: TGTGCCAGCAGTGCGGCCTTCACAGGGGCGAACACTGAAGCTTTCTTT.

J is TRBJ1-2 and V is TRBV2; 8 nucleotides line up with TRBD1. This CDR3 has 14 amino acids. V lost 4 bases, J lost 6 bases, and 7 bases stayed unmatched. Germline V gene data show CDR1 as SNHLY and CDR2 as FYNNEI. The CDR3 coding sequence is TGTGCCAGCAGTGTACTTCAGGGGGCCGATGGCTACACCTTC. This codes for CASSVLQGADGYTF.

The rearrangement joins TRBV4-1 to TRBJ2-7; no definite D call. The CDR3 runs 14 residues. The V and J ends lost 1 base and 4 bases respectively, with 11 bases between them. CDR1 and CDR2 from the germline V gene are MGHRA and YSYEKL. Written as DNA, the CDR3 is TGCGCCAGCAGCCAAGTTATCTCGGGTTACGAGCAGTACTTC. This encodes CASSQVISGYEQYF.

This sequence joins TRBV5-6 and TRBJ1-2; D not certain. The CDR3 runs 14 residues. With 2 bases removed from V and 4 bases from J, the gap between germline ends came to 12 bases. Germline CDR1 and CDR2: SGHDT and YYEEEE. The CDR3 coding sequence is TGTGCCAGCAGCTTTAAGATACCGGTCTATGGCTACACCTTC. This codes for CASSFKIPVYGYTF.

This chain connects TRBV7-3 to TRBJ2-1, with a possible D match to TRBD2 (6 bases). Germline V CDR1 and CDR2: SGHTA, FQGTGA. Between the trimmed V and J ends, which lost 4 bases and 4 bases, there was a span of 11 bases. There are 14 residues in the CDR3. In nucleotides, the CDR3 is TGTGCCAGCAGCTCCAAGGCGGGGTACAATGAGCAGTTCTTC. Translation gives CASSSKAGYNEQFF.

The gene calls are TRBV7-9 and TRBJ2-6; TRBD1 aligns across 10 bases. Per germline, CDR1 SEHNR and CDR2 FQNEAQ (reference sequence). CDR3 size: 18 residues. With 5 bases clipped from V and 6 bases from J, the junction kept 13 bases outside the gene matches. CDR3 residues: CASSQLRTGGISANVLTF. The CDR3 region has the DNA TGTGCCAGCAGCCAACTCCGGACAGGGGGGATATCGGCCAACGTCCTGACTTTC.

The rearrangement uses TRBV28 and TRBJ2-1; 14 positions match TRBD2. The CDR3 runs to 14 residues. Trimming took 4 bases from V and 15 from J; bases not matched to a gene: 8. The V gene's germline CDR1 is MDHEN and CDR2 SYDVKM. This CDR3 reads CASSSTGTSGSRFF. For the CDR3, the DNA is TGTGCCAGCAGTTCTACCGGGACTAGCGGGAGTCGGTTCTTC.

The chain has TRBV18 and TRBJ1-5; D might be TRBD1 (5 bases). V was shortened by 2 bases and J by 5 bases, with 13 bases between the two germline ends. This CDR3 has 15 amino acids. Looked up from germline, CDR1 is KGHSH and CDR2 is LQKENI. The CDR3 nucleotides are TGTGCCAGCTCACCATCCTACGGGGGAGATCAGCCCCAGCATTTT. Translated: CASSPSYGGDQPQHF.

The V call is TRBV9, the J call TRBJ1-1; the match to TRBD1 covers 9 bases. The CDR3 is 15 amino acids. The germline CDR1 and CDR2 sequences are SGDLS and YYNGEE. With V trimmed by 4 bases and J by 4 bases, 8 bases remained unmatched. Here the CDR3 reads CASSPTDRGSTEAFF. The CDR3 DNA sequence: TGTGCCAGCAGCCCTACTGACAGGGGGAGCACTGAAGCTTTCTTT.